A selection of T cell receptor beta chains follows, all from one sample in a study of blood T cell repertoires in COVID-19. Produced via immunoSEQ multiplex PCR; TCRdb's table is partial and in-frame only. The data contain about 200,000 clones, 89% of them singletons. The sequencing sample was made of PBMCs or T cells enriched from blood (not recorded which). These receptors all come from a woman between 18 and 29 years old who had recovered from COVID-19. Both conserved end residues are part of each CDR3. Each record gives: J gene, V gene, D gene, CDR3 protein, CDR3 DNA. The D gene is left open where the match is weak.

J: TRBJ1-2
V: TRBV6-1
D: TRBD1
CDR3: CASSEMGRGRGIDGYTF
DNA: TGTGCCAGCAGTGAAATGGGCAGGGGGCGCGGAATTGATGGCTACACCTTC

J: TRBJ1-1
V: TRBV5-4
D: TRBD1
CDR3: CASSFDRVGTEAFF
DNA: TGTGCCAGCAGCTTTGACAGGGTAGGGACTGAAGCTTTCTTT

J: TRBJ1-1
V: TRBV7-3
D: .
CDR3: CASGQGINTEAFF
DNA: TGTGCCAGCGGTCAGGGTATCAACACTGAAGCTTTCTTT

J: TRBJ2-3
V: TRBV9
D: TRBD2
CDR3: CASSSLAGGVGVTDTQYF
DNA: TGTGCCAGCAGCTCTCTAGCGGGGGGCGTGGGGGTCACAGATACGCAGTATTTT

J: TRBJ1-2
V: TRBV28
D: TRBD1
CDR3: CASSARGQANYGYTF
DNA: TGTGCCAGCAGTGCGAGGGGACAGGCAAACTATGGCTACACCTTC

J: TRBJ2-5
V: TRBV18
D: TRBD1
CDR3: CASSRTGGAQETQYF
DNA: TGTGCCAGCTCACGGACAGGGGGGGCCCAAGAGACCCAGTACTTC

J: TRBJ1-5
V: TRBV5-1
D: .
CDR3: CASSLTGGGNQPQHF
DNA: TGCGCCAGCAGCTTGACCGGCGGGGGCAATCAGCCCCAGCATTTT

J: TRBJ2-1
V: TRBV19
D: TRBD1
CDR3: CASSIGQGAFDEQFF
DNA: TGTGCCAGTAGTATCGGACAGGGGGCTTTCGATGAGCAGTTCTTC

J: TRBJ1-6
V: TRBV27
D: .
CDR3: CASSASSYNSPLHF
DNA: TGTGCCAGCAGTGCCAGCTCCTATAATTCACCCCTCCACTTT

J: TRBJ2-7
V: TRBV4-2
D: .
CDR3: CASSQDGQAYEQYF
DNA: TGTGCCAGCAGCCAAGATGGGCAGGCCTACGAGCAGTACTTC

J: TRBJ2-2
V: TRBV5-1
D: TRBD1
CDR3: CASSPTGANTGELFF
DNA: TGCGCCAGCAGCCCGACAGGGGCGAACACCGGGGAGCTGTTTTTT

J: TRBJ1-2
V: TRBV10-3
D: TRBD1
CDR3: CAISPTGEIAGYTF
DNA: TGTGCCATCAGCCCCACAGGGGAGATTGCTGGCTACACCTTC

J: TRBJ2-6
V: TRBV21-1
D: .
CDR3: CASSKSGGQGASSGANVLTF
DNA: TGTGCCAGCAGCAAAAGCGGGGGACAGGGTGCAAGCTCTGGGGCCAACGTCCTGACTTTC

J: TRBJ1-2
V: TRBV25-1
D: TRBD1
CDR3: CASRSTGTGNYGYTF
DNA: TGTGCCAGCAGATCAACCGGGACAGGGAACTATGGCTACACCTTC

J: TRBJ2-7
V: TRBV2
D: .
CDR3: CASSDRVLSYEQYF
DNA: TGTGCCAGCAGTGATCGGGTCCTATCCTACGAGCAGTACTTC

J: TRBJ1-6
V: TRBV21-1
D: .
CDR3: CASSRLTDLYNSPLHF
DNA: TGTGCCAGCAGCAGGTTGACAGATTTGTATAATTCACCCCTCCACTTT